The clone carrying this T cell receptor beta chain occurred many times. This entry comes from a study of patients and donors after allogeneic stem cell transplantation. MiXCR was run by TCRdb on the RT-PCR reads, yielding one entry per CDR3 protein. Of over 130,000 distinct CDR3 sequences detected, over 35% appear once; the ten largest clones hold 40% to 55%. This receptor was identified in a human donor who was either an allogeneic HSCT recipient or a stem cell or donor lymphocyte infusion donor (not recorded which). It is not recorded whose cells these are; they may come from a transplant donor. Sequenced input: blood, either unsorted or a sorted T cell fraction (not recorded which).

CDR3 protein: CASSTGTGYTDTQYF. The CDR3 DNA is TGTGCCAGCAGCACCGGGACAGGGTACACAGATACGCAGTATTTT. V and J are TRBV3-1 and TRBJ2-3, with 9 bases aligning to TRBD1. CDR1 and CDR2 (germline): LGHDT, YNNKEL (reference sequence). Trimming at V came to 5 bases and at J to 2 bases, leaving 5 bases not matched to a gene. CDR3 length: 15 residues.